The clone carrying this T cell receptor (beta chain) was found once. The antigen remains undetermined. The PCR contained 60 Vbeta and 13 Jbeta primers. Method: immunoSEQ multiplex PCR; TCRdb's copy keeps in-frame clones and lacks some. Here the sample spans 100,000 to 150,000 clones, less than 80% being singletons. The data are from a study of cytomegalovirus exposure and HLA in healthy donors. The study, taken as a whole, reports: Based on reports, TCR beta sequences accurately predicted HLA-A and HLA-B alleles for most subjects. A likely sequencing artifact accounted for one observed cluster of highly shared sequence variants.

The sequence was collected from a man aged 40-55 years in good health and CMV-seropositive. Sequenced: PBMCs.

This CDR3 reads CASDRDRNNSPLHF. CDR3 DNA: TGTGCCAGCGATCGGGACAGAAATAATTCACCCCTCCACTTT. V usage is TRBV6-1 and J usage is TRBJ1-6; 7 bases align to TRBD1. The CDR3 totals 14 residues. V shed 8 bases and J 5 bases; nucleotides not matched to a gene: 6. Germline assignment: CDR1 MNHNS and CDR2 SASEGT.